The 28 T cell receptor beta chains below all came from one sample that was sequenced in a study of blood T cell repertoires in COVID-19. This table comes from immunoSEQ multiplex PCR, and its TCRdb copy is limited to in-frame clones, with some not included. The repertoire holds just under 90,000 clones, with more than 85% as singletons. Sequencing was done on a sample of peripheral blood. These receptors were obtained from a man in his 60s with acute or convalescent COVID-19.

The chain is built from TRBV18 and TRBJ2-3, with D possibly TRBD2 on 6 matching bases. V lost 0 bases and J lost 5, with 15 bases in between. This CDR3 is 16 amino acids long. CDR1 is KGHSH, CDR2 LQKENI, per germline. CDR3 DNA sequence: TGTGCCAGCTCACCACCGACTGAGGAGGGTGTAGATACGCAGTATTTT. This encodes CASSPPTEEGVDTQYF.

V is TRBV10-1 and J is TRBJ2-1; the D gene is possibly TRBD1 (6 bases). Germline lookup yields CDR1 WNHNN and CDR2 SYGVQD (reference sequence). With 5 bases removed from V and 5 bases from J, the gap between germline ends came to 19 bases. The CDR3 runs 16 residues. Here the CDR3 reads CASSQKQGIAHNEQFF. The CDR3 nucleotides are TGCGCCAGCAGTCAGAAACAGGGAATTGCCCACAATGAGCAGTTCTTC.

This clone is a singleton in its sample. The chain joins TRBV2 to TRBJ2-2, with TRBD2 identical over 14 bases. Germline CDR1 is SNHLY and CDR2 is FYNNEI. The junction had 7 bases not matched to a gene; V was cut back by 9 bases and J by 4 bases. The CDR3 consists of 16 residues. The chain's CDR3 is CASRLGLAGVTGELFF. The DNA of the CDR3 is TGTGCCAGTCGCTTGGGACTAGCGGGAGTCACCGGGGAGCTGTTTTTT.

The chain uses TRBV7-9 and TRBJ2-5, with D perhaps TRBD1 (6 bases). V was pared by 6 bases and J by 4 bases, with 15 bases between. The germline V gene has CDR1 SEHNR and CDR2 FQNEAQ (reference sequence). This CDR3 is built from 14 residues. CDR3 in DNA: TGTGCCAGCAGATCCACAGGGCCGGGAGAGACCCAGTACTTC. Encoded protein: CASRSTGPGETQYF.

The chain is built from TRBV7-9 and TRBJ2-3; 10 nucleotides match TRBD2. V shed 4 bases and J 0 bases; nucleotides not matched to a gene: 4. Per germline, CDR1 SEHNR and CDR2 FQNEAQ (reference sequence). The CDR3 sequence is 16 residues long. This chain's CDR3 is CASSYQREGSTDTQYF. In nucleotides, the CDR3 is TGTGCCAGCAGCTATCAGCGGGAGGGGAGCACAGATACGCAGTATTTT.

This clone was counted a single time. Other DNA variants within this sample encode the same CDR3. The V gene is TRBV19, the J gene TRBJ1-5; a possible D gene is TRBD1 (5 bases). The germline gives CDR1 LNHDA, CDR2 SQIVND (reference sequence). Trimming stripped 3 bases from V and 6 bases from J, with 12 bases between. The CDR3 is 14 amino acids. The CDR3 is CASSIGQGGQPQHF. The CDR3 DNA follows: TGTGCCAGTAGTATCGGCCAGGGTGGTCAGCCCCAGCATTTT.

This chain joins TRBV5-1 and TRBJ1-2, with D perhaps TRBD1 (6 bases). Trimming stripped 2 bases from V and 1 base from J, with 18 bases between. This CDR3 comprises 17 residues. Germline CDR1 reads SGHRS; CDR2 reads YFSETQ. CDR3 in amino acids: CASSFDSRDTNNYGYTF. CDR3 nucleotides: TGCGCCAGCAGCTTTGACTCCAGGGACACGAATAACTATGGCTACACCTTC.

The rearrangement uses TRBV4-2 and TRBJ1-1; D call uncertain. Germline CDR1 reads LGHNA; CDR2 reads YNFKEQ. Between the trimmed V and J ends, which lost 0 bases and 6 bases, there was a span of 8 bases. This CDR3 contains 13 residues. In DNA form, the CDR3 reads TGTGCCAGCAGCCAAGAGGTGACATCTGAAGCTTTCTTT. Translating it yields CASSQEVTSEAFF.

This chain connects TRBV4-1 to TRBJ2-3; D is possibly TRBD2 (5 bases). Germline loops: CDR1 MGHRA, CDR2 YSYEKL. The ends were cut back, 2 bases at V and 6 bases at J, with 12 bases in the middle. The CDR3 runs to 14 residues. The CDR3 is CASSQRTQGDTQYF. For the CDR3, the DNA is TGCGCCAGCAGCCAAAGGACTCAAGGGGATACGCAGTATTTT.

CDR3 protein: CASSLYGGLLYEQYF. Here the CDR3 DNA reads TGCGCCAGCAGCTTGTATGGCGGATTGTTGTACGAGCAGTACTTC. The chain uses TRBV5-1 and TRBJ2-7, with D hard to call. V lost 1 base, J lost 4 bases, and 15 bases lay in between. Germline lookup yields CDR1 SGHRS and CDR2 YFSETQ. This CDR3 has 15 amino acids.

This clone was detected only once. As DNA, the CDR3 is TGTGCCAGCCGACAGGTAGTCGAACGATCACCCCTCCACTTT. It encodes CASRQVVERSPLHF. The chain has TRBV19 and TRBJ1-6; maybe TRBD1 (6 bases). Germline V gives CDR1 LNHDA, CDR2 SQIVND (reference sequence). CDR3 length: 14 amino acids. The V end lost 9 bases, the J end lost 10 bases, and 19 bases lay between the germline ends.

V usage is TRBV10-3 and J usage is TRBJ1-1, with a possible D match to TRBD1 (5 bases). Between the trimmed V and J ends, which lost 2 bases and 4 bases, there was a span of 14 bases. The CDR3 consists of 15 residues. Germline V gives CDR1 ENHRY, CDR2 SYGVKD. CDR3 sequence (DNA): TGTGCCATCAGTGAGGCGGGGGGGACGGCCACTGAAGCTTTCTTT. This encodes CAISEAGGTATEAFF.

This chain uses TRBV27 with TRBJ2-2; 10 bases line up with TRBD1. There are 16 residues in the CDR3. CDR1 and CDR2 from the germline V gene are MNHEY and SMNVEV (reference sequence). The V gene end was trimmed by 4 bases and the J gene end by 5 bases; junction bases not matched to a gene: 7. CDR3: CASSSDRGRRTGELFF. Here the CDR3 DNA reads TGTGCCAGCAGTTCCGACAGGGGGCGCCGGACCGGGGAGCTGTTTTTT.

This chain links TRBV5-1 with TRBJ2-7; TRBD1 matches 7 bases. J lost 2 bases, V lost 3 bases, and 8 bases had no gene match. The CDR3 is 15 amino acids. Germline lookup yields CDR1 SGHRS and CDR2 YFSETQ. DNA for the CDR3: TGCGCCAGCAGCTGGGACAGTCAGCCCGCCTACGAGCAGTACTTC. Its protein product is CASSWDSQPAYEQYF.

The chain carries TRBV5-1 and TRBJ2-5; 7 nucleotides line up with TRBD2. Germline V gene data show CDR1 as SGHRS and CDR2 as YFSETQ. V lost 4 bases and J lost 5; bases outside the gene matches: 8. CDR3 length: 14 amino acids. CDR3 in amino acids: CASSPRGGEETQYF. The CDR3 DNA is TGCGCCAGCAGCCCAAGGGGAGGGGAGGAGACCCAGTACTTC.

The chain links TRBV14 to TRBJ1-1; D unclear. CDR3 length: 13 amino acids. Trimming took off 3 bases at V and 3 bases at J, with 8 bases between the two ends. Germline V lookup: CDR1 SGHDN, CDR2 FVKESK. CDR3 sequence: CASSQSEDTEAFF. The CDR3 DNA sequence: TGTGCCAGCAGCCAGAGTGAGGACACTGAAGCTTTCTTT.

The CDR3 region is CASSQDRDDEQYF. The CDR3 region has the DNA TGTGCCAGCAGCCAAGACAGGGATGACGAGCAGTACTTC. The chain employs TRBV3-1 (or the pseudogene TRBV3-2) and TRBJ2-7; maybe TRBD1 (5 bases). Germline V gene lookup returns CDR1 LGHDT and CDR2 YNNKEL (reference sequence). Trimming cost V 0 bases and J 5 bases, with 8 bases left between them. The CDR3 has 13 residues.

The J gene is TRBJ2-1, the V gene TRBV5-1; 8 bases fit TRBD2. Germline V gives CDR1 SGHRS, CDR2 YFSETQ. J lost 8 bases, V lost 2 bases, and 12 bases had no gene match. There are 16 residues in the CDR3. This CDR3 is CASSLTSGGGGDEQFF. CDR3 in DNA: TGCGCCAGCAGCTTAACTAGCGGAGGGGGTGGGGATGAGCAGTTCTTC.

The chain carries TRBV12-3 or TRBV12-4 and TRBJ1-1; D might be TRBD1 (6 bases). This CDR3 is 13 amino acids long. V was pared by 3 bases and J by 4 bases, with 9 bases between. The CDR3 is CASSFTGITEAFF. CDR3 nucleotide sequence: TGTGCCAGCAGTTTTACAGGGATCACTGAAGCTTTCTTT.

The chain carries TRBV29-1 and TRBJ2-2; D perhaps matches TRBD1 (5 bases). Germline lookup yields CDR1 SQVTM and CDR2 ANQGSEA. There are 14 residues in the CDR3. The V end lost 7 bases, the J end lost 0 bases, and 12 bases lay between the germline ends. CDR3 in amino acids: CSARTNPNTGELFF. The CDR3 nucleotides are TGCAGCGCAAGGACAAACCCGAACACCGGGGAGCTGTTTTTT.

This clone was detected only a few times. The gene calls are TRBV9 and TRBJ2-2, with D perhaps TRBD1 (6 bases). Deletions cut 0 bases from V and 10 bases from J, with 10 bases between. Germline V gene lookup returns CDR1 SGDLS and CDR2 YYNGEE. CDR3 length equals 13 residues. CDR3 amino acids: CASSVGGGTELFF. DNA for the CDR3: TGTGCCAGCAGCGTAGGAGGGGGTACGGAGCTGTTTTTT. Full variable domain (outside the CDR3, taken from reference TRBV9 and TRBJ2-2): DSGVTQTPKHLITATGQRVTLRCSPRSGDLSVYWYQQSLDQGLQFLIQYYNGEERAKGNILERFSAQQFPDLHSELNLSSLELGDSALYFCASSVGGGTELFFGEGSRLTVL.

This chain uses TRBV4-2 with TRBJ2-7; 7 bases fit TRBD1. The V gene end was trimmed by 1 base and the J gene end by 0 bases; junction bases not matched to a gene: 3. Germline CDR1 LGHNA, CDR2 YNFKEQ. This CDR3 has 15 residues. CDR3 amino acids: CASSQGQGHSYEQYF. DNA for the CDR3: TGTGCCAGCAGCCAAGGACAGGGACACTCCTACGAGCAGTACTTC.

The CDR3 DNA follows: TGCGCCAGCAGTACCAGGGATAGCAATCAGCCCCAGCATTTT. Protein sequence: CASSTRDSNQPQHF. This sequence joins TRBV10-2 and TRBJ1-5, with TRBD1 as a possible D gene (5 bases). The CDR3 runs 14 residues. Trimming stripped 5 bases from V and 0 bases from J, with 8 bases between. CDR1 WSHSY and CDR2 SAAADI come from the germline V gene.

The chain recombines TRBV21-1 with TRBJ2-5; the table's D gene call, TRBD1, was not cross checked with the DNA. TRBV21-1 is labeled a pseudogene. This CDR3 is built from 18 residues. CDR3 region: CASSKALWDRGLKETQYF. The CDR3 bases are TGTGCCAGCAGCAAAGCGCTTTGGGACAGGGGGCTAAAAGAGACCCAGTACTTC.

The chain employs TRBV6-6 and TRBJ2-3, with 9 positions matching TRBD2. Germline V CDR1 and CDR2: MNHNY, SVGAGI (reference sequence). J gave up 6 bases and V 5 bases, and 3 bases lay outside the gene matches. The length of the CDR3 is 13 residues. CDR3 DNA sequence: TGTGCCAGCAGTGGGGCGGGAGGGGATACGCAGTATTTT. Translated: CASSGAGGDTQYF.

Here the CDR3 DNA reads TGTGCCAGCAGCCCGGAACTGAGCGCGATTTCACCCCTCCACTTT. Protein sequence: CASSPELSAISPLHF. The gene calls are TRBV6-6 and TRBJ1-6; D not certain. The germline V gene has CDR1 MNHNY and CDR2 SVGAGI (reference sequence). V lost 6 bases to trimming and J lost 9 bases, with 18 bases between them. The CDR3 is 15 residues long.

The rearrangement uses TRBV19 and TRBJ2-1; D is perhaps TRBD2 (6 bases). CDR1 is LNHDA, CDR2 SQIVND, per germline (reference sequence). The CDR3 runs 17 residues. V lost 3 bases to trimming and J lost 9 bases, with 24 bases between them. The CDR3: CASSINTGGLAWGEQFF. CDR3 DNA sequence: TGTGCCAGTAGTATTAATACAGGCGGGCTAGCGTGGGGTGAGCAGTTCTTC.

Points on this clone: The identical CDR3 is also encoded by other nucleotide sequences in the sample. The chain recombines TRBV19 with TRBJ2-1, with 12 nucleotides matching TRBD2. Germline V CDR1 and CDR2: LNHDA, SQIVND (reference sequence). CDR3 size: 14 residues. V was clipped by 6 bases and J by 7 bases; unmatched bases: 4. As DNA, the CDR3 is TGTGCCAGTAGAAATCTAGCGGGGGGGAATGAGCAGTTCTTC. Residues: CASRNLAGGNEQFF.